Sequencing of this T cell receptor beta chain was carried out in a study of metastatic and nonmetastatic thyroid tumors. Turning to the study itself: Repertoires were compared across blood and tumor or nodule tissue from malignant and benign thyroid patients.

No treatment of any kind had been given to any patient before thyroid surgery. TCRdb re-called clones from the PCR reads using MiXCR. The sample records some 55,000 clones, less than 30% being singletons. The CDR3 consists of 16 residues. The germline gives CDR1 MGHDK, CDR2 SYGVNS. Unmatched junction bases numbered 10, after V lost 7 bases and J lost 5 bases. What was sequenced was blood. This clonotype was obtained from a female donor with papillary thyroid cancer or a benign thyroid nodule (not recorded which). Some clones in this sample may be carry-over from other donors' samples. This rearrangement joins TRBV25-1 to TRBJ2-2, with 10 bases identical to TRBD2. The CDR3 DNA follows: TGTGCCAGCACTTACCTAGCGGGAGTAGGGACCGGGGAGCTGTTTTTT. Its translation: CASTYLAGVGTGELFF.